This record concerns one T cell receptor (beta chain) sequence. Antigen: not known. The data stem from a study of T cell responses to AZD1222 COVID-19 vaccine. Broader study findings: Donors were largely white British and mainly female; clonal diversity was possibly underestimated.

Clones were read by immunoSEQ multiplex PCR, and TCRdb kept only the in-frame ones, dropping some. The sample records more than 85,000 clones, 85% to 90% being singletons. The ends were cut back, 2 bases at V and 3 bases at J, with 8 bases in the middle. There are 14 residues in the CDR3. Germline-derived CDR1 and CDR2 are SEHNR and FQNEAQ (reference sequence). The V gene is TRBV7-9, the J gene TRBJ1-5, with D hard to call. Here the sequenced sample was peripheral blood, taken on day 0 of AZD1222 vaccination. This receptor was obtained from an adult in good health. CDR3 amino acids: CASSLSGNNQPQHF. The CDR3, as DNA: TGTGCCAGCAGCTTATCGGGAAACAATCAGCCCCAGCATTTT.